The sequence of this TCR beta chain was determined in a study of T cells after yellow fever vaccination. Study-level information: Preparation used SMART-Seq v4 Ultra Low Input for the low-cell-number fractions. Study-level results: Sequencing of sorted memory subsets on day 0 failed to detect almost all vaccine-responding clonotypes. A secondary response was less intense yet reached its peak sooner, at day 5 versus 15. Post-booster repertoires again held most primary-vaccination clones (roughly 95% CD4, 75% to 90% CD8).

This clonotype was found many times. TCRdb re-called the 5' RACE reads through MiXCR, storing one row per CDR3 protein. The data show roughly 28,000 distinct CDR3 sequences, with approximately 4.5% seen just once and roughly 34% held by the top ten. The sequence was collected from a young man who received the YFV17D yellow fever vaccine. The sample in question was PBMCs, either bulk or a sorted T-cell subset (CD4+, CD8+, memory, or dextramer-sorted; not recorded which), obtained on the day of the yellow fever booster vaccination.

In DNA form, the CDR3 reads TGTGCCAGCAGAAGAGGACAGGACGGTTTGGGTACGCAGTATTTT. Protein: CASRRGQDGLGTQYF. The V gene is TRBV7-2, the J gene TRBJ2-3; 7 nucleotides line up with TRBD1. Unmatched junction bases numbered 14, after V lost 6 bases and J lost 8 bases. CDR1 is SGHTA, CDR2 FQGNSA, per germline. The CDR3 covers 15 residues.